The rows below give T cell receptor beta chains drawn from one sample of a study of blood T cell repertoires in COVID-19. TCRdb's table, derived via immunoSEQ multiplex PCR, lists solely in-frame clones and lacks some. There are some 98,000 clones in the sample; roughly 84% occur only once, and just under 25% lies in the top ten. Source material: peripheral blood. The receptor source for this set is a man in his sixties with acute or convalescent COVID-19. Each CDR3 is given with its conserved first and last residue. The order of the fields is clone size, V gene, D gene, J gene, CDR3 protein, CDR3 DNA. The D gene is left open where the match is weak. Clone size is stated in some rows and not others, as once, few, many or a class when expanded.

clone size: NA; V gene: TRBV14; D gene: TRBD1; J gene: TRBJ1-2; CDR3 protein: CASSPGQGYGYTF; CDR3 DNA: TGTGCCAGCAGCCCGGGACAGGGGTATGGCTACACCTTC
clone size: NA; V gene: TRBV11-2; D gene: NA; J gene: TRBJ2-1; CDR3 protein: CASSLWSASRSYNEQFF; CDR3 DNA: TGTGCCAGCAGCTTATGGTCGGCTAGCAGATCCTACAATGAGCAGTTCTTC
clone size: NA; V gene: TRBV27; D gene: TRBD1; J gene: TRBJ1-4; CDR3 protein: CASGDRNEKLFF; CDR3 DNA: TGTGCCAGCGGGGACAGAAATGAAAAACTGTTTTTT
clone size: NA; V gene: TRBV27; D gene: TRBD1; J gene: TRBJ1-5; CDR3 protein: CASSRDRGYQPQHF; CDR3 DNA: TGTGCCAGCAGCAGGGACAGGGGCTATCAGCCCCAGCATTTT
clone size: NA; V gene: TRBV5-1; D gene: NA; J gene: TRBJ1-5; CDR3 protein: CASSASGGNQPQHF; CDR3 DNA: TGCGCCAGCAGCGCATCAGGGGGCAATCAGCCCCAGCATTTT
clone size: NA; V gene: TRBV27; D gene: TRBD2; J gene: TRBJ2-1; CDR3 protein: CASRFSTSGGRTQFF; CDR3 DNA: TGTGCCAGCAGATTCTCGACTAGCGGGGGCCGTACGCAGTTCTTC
clone size: NA; V gene: TRBV4-2; D gene: TRBD2; J gene: TRBJ2-1; CDR3 protein: CASSQDPSGGANEQFF; CDR3 DNA: TGTGCCAGCAGCCAAGATCCTAGCGGGGGGGCCAATGAGCAGTTCTTC
clone size: NA; V gene: TRBV4-3; D gene: TRBD1; J gene: TRBJ1-6; CDR3 protein: CASSLTGQGNSPLHF; CDR3 DNA: TGCGCCAGCAGCCTTACAGGACAGGGGAATTCACCCCTCCACTTT
clone size: once; V gene: TRBV18; D gene: NA; J gene: TRBJ1-5; CDR3 protein: CASSLAGQGGNQPQHF; CDR3 DNA: TGTGCCAGCTCGCTCGCGGGGCAGGGAGGTAATCAGCCCCAGCATTTT
clone size: NA; V gene: TRBV11-3; D gene: TRBD2; J gene: TRBJ2-3; CDR3 protein: CASSQGLAGTDTQYF; CDR3 DNA: TGTGCCAGCAGCCAGGGACTAGCGGGCACAGATACGCAGTATTTT